These 30 T cell receptor beta chains share one sample of origin, sequenced in a study of blood T cell repertoires in COVID-19. Assay used: immunoSEQ multiplex PCR; TCRdb lists only in-frame clones, some missing. The sample gives about 160,000 clones, approximately 85% of which show up once; around 7% is in the top ten. The specimen was peripheral blood. These TCRs come from an elderly man with COVID-19, enrolled during active disease.

The V call is TRBV30, the J call TRBJ2-7; 9 bases line up with TRBD1. This CDR3 region has 15 residues. Losses at the gene ends were 1 base for V and 1 base for J; bases not matched to a gene: 5. CDR1 GTSNPN and CDR2 SVGIG come from the germline V gene (reference sequence). Here the CDR3 reads CAWSDTGGESYEQYF. The CDR3 DNA reads as TGTGCCTGGAGTGATACAGGGGGCGAATCCTACGAGCAGTACTTC.

This clone was seen a handful of times. The rearrangement uses TRBV14 and TRBJ1-1, with D uncertain. CDR3 length equals 11 residues. Germline V gives CDR1 SGHDN, CDR2 FVKESK. Trimming pared 4 bases from V and 8 bases from J, leaving 8 bases between. CDR3 residues: CASSPPVEAFF. The DNA of the CDR3 is TGTGCCAGCAGCCCTCCGGTGGAAGCTTTCTTT.

V usage is TRBV3-1 (or the pseudogene TRBV3-2) and J usage is TRBJ1-5; 8 positions match TRBD1. The trim removed 0 bases at V and 6 bases at J, leaving 4 bases unmatched. This CDR3 is 15 amino acids long. CDR1 and CDR2 from the germline V gene are LGHDT and YNNKEL (reference sequence). Written as DNA, the CDR3 is TGTGCCAGCAGCCAAGATTCACAGGGGGGTCAGCCCCAGCATTTT. This translates into CASSQDSQGGQPQHF.

The chain uses TRBV2 and TRBJ1-2, with D uncertain. The germline V gene encodes CDR1 SNHLY and CDR2 FYNNEI. CDR3 length: 13 residues. Trimming removed 5 bases at V and 5 bases at J, with 12 bases between. The CDR3 coding sequence is TGTGCCAGCAGTTTCTCAGGTGTATATGGCTACACCTTC. It translates to CASSFSGVYGYTF. Filled out from reference TRBV2 and TRBJ1-2, the complete variable domain reads EPEVTQTPSHQVTQMGQEVILRCVPISNHLYFYWYRQILGQKVEFLVSFYNNEISEKSEIFDDQFSVERPDGSNFTLKIRSTKLEDSAMYFCASSFSGVYGYTFGSGTRLTVV.

This rearrangement joins TRBV2 to TRBJ1-2, with D possibly matching TRBD1 (5 bases). The CDR3 consists of 14 residues. Germline V gene lookup returns CDR1 SNHLY and CDR2 FYNNEI. Trimming stripped 4 bases from V and 3 bases from J, with 12 bases between. For the CDR3, the DNA is TGTGCCAGCAGTGGTTTCAGGGATGACTATGGCTACACCTTC. Its translation is CASSGFRDDYGYTF.

V and J are TRBV3-1 (or the pseudogene TRBV3-2) and TRBJ2-7, with TRBD1 identical over 7 bases. After removal of 3 bases from V and 1 base from J, the junction contained 6 bases not matched to a gene. This CDR3 region has 15 residues. The germline V gene encodes CDR1 LGHDT and CDR2 YNNKEL (reference sequence). The CDR3: CASSQGDSPSYEQYF. As DNA, the CDR3 is TGTGCCAGCAGCCAGGGGGACAGCCCTTCCTACGAGCAGTACTTC.

The chain recombines TRBV21-1 with TRBJ2-3; no check of the table's D call, TRBD2, against the DNA was made. TRBV21-1 is a pseudogene segment. The CDR3 spans 18 residues. In DNA, the CDR3 is TGTGCCAGCAGCAAAAGCTTGGACGGGGTAACTAGCACAGATACGCAGTATTTT. Amino acid sequence: CASSKSLDGVTSTDTQYF.

This clone appeared once. V and J are TRBV19 and TRBJ1-1; weak D call: TRBD1 (6 bases). Germline CDR1 LNHDA, CDR2 SQIVND (reference sequence). CDR3 length: 14 residues. The ends were cut back, 7 bases at V and 1 base at J, with 13 bases in the middle. CDR3 sequence: CASILGQQNTEAFF. CDR3 coding DNA: TGTGCCAGTATACTGGGACAACAGAACACTGAAGCTTTCTTT.

The chain recombines TRBV5-1 with TRBJ2-1; 10 positions agree with TRBD2. Trimming at V came to 3 bases and at J to 8 bases, leaving 8 bases not matched to a gene. This CDR3 has 15 amino acids. Germline V gene data show CDR1 as SGHRS and CDR2 as YFSETQ. The DNA for the CDR3 is TGCGCCAGCAGCTCAACTAGCGGGGCAAGCGATGAGCAGTTCTTC. It codes for CASSSTSGASDEQFF.

The chain links TRBV6-6 to TRBJ1-2; D might be TRBD1 (6 bases). Per the germline V gene, CDR1 is MNHNY and CDR2 is SVGAGI (reference sequence). The V gene lost 3 bases and the J gene lost 7 bases, with 18 bases spanning the gap. The CDR3 has 15 residues. As DNA, the CDR3 is TGTGCCAGCAGTTATCGGGGGGGGGCGCCGGGTGGCTACACCTTC. It translates to CASSYRGGAPGGYTF.

J is TRBJ1-1 and V is TRBV19, with TRBD1 matching 7 bases. Germline lookup yields CDR1 LNHDA and CDR2 SQIVND (reference sequence). The CDR3 covers 16 residues. Trimming cost V 6 bases and J 4 bases; bases outside gene matches: 14. CDR3 DNA sequence: TGTGCCAGTAGGGGCCCCCAGACAGGGTGGTTCACTGAAGCTTTCTTT. It is translated as CASRGPQTGWFTEAFF.

This clone was picked up one time. V and J are TRBV5-5 and TRBJ2-3, with 10 bases matching TRBD2. This CDR3 contains 14 residues. With 4 bases clipped from V and 1 base from J, the junction kept 0 bases outside the gene matches. The germline V gene encodes CDR1 SGHKS and CDR2 YYEKEE (reference sequence). The CDR3 DNA is TGTGCCAGCAGCCTAGCGGGGGGCACAGATACGCAGTATTTT. Translating gives CASSLAGGTDTQYF.

This chain links TRBV28 with TRBJ1-2; 10 bases align to TRBD1. Germline V gene data show CDR1 as MDHEN and CDR2 as SYDVKM. CDR3 length: 14 residues. V trimming: 5 bases; J trimming: 8 bases; junction bases outside the gene matches: 8. The CDR3 coding sequence is TGTGCCAGCAGTACGGGACAGGGGAGAGGCGGCTACACCTTC. Its translation is CASSTGQGRGGYTF.

A few counts support this clone. This CDR3 is CASSLRGVRYNSPLHF. The DNA for the CDR3 is TGTGCCAGCAGCTTAAGGGGCGTACGGTATAATTCACCCCTCCACTTT. The V and J genes are TRBV27 and TRBJ1-6, with a possible D match to TRBD1 (5 bases). The germline CDR1 and CDR2 sequences are MNHEY and SMNVEV (reference sequence). V lost 6 bases and J 4 bases, leaving 16 bases between the germline ends. The CDR3 has 16 amino acids.

The rearrangement links TRBV10-3 to TRBJ1-2, with 9 nucleotides matching TRBD1. The CDR3 is made up of 14 amino acids. The V gene end was trimmed by 8 bases and the J gene end by 4 bases; junction bases not matched to a gene: 8. Germline CDR1 reads ENHRY; CDR2 reads SYGVKD. CDR3: CAISTDRGLYGYTF. DNA for the CDR3: TGTGCCATCTCAACGGACAGGGGCCTCTATGGCTACACCTTC.

The gene calls are TRBV19 and TRBJ2-3; TRBD1 matches at 9 bases. CDR1 is LNHDA and CDR2 is SQIVND in the germline V gene (reference sequence). The ends lost 3 bases at V and 7 bases at J; junction bases unmatched: 8. The CDR3 consists of 15 residues. DNA of the CDR3: TGTGCCAGTAGTATGCACAGGGGGCGAAGGAATACGCAGTATTTT. Translating it yields CASSMHRGRRNTQYF.

V usage is TRBV5-1 and J usage is TRBJ2-5; possibly TRBD2 for D (5 bases). The V gene's germline CDR1 is SGHRS and CDR2 YFSETQ. The CDR3 has 15 residues. V lost 0 bases and J lost 1, with 10 bases in between. CDR3 DNA: TGCGCCAGCAGCTTGGATCCTAGCCCCCAAGAGACCCAGTACTTC. Protein sequence: CASSLDPSPQETQYF.

This rearrangement joins TRBV4-2 to TRBJ2-1; TRBD1 matches 11 bases. The CDR3 is 17 amino acids. V trimming: 4 bases; J trimming: 5 bases; junction bases outside the gene matches: 10. The V gene's germline CDR1 is LGHNA and CDR2 YNFKEQ. CDR3 sequence reads: CASSLTLGQGADNEQFF. In nucleotides, the CDR3 is TGTGCCAGCAGCCTGACTCTCGGACAGGGGGCTGACAATGAGCAGTTCTTC.

To note about this clone: Other DNA sequences in this sample translate to the same CDR3. This chain links TRBV5-1 with TRBJ1-2; D call uncertain. Trimming took 0 bases from V and 3 from J, leaving 6 bases between them. The CDR3 has 13 residues. Germline CDR1 is SGHRS and CDR2 is YFSETQ. The CDR3 nucleotides read TGCGCCAGCAGCTTGGACGGGGACTATGGCTACACCTTC. It codes for CASSLDGDYGYTF.

The chain recombines TRBV6-1 with TRBJ1-5, with a possible D match to TRBD1 (5 bases). Trimming shortened V by 0 bases and J by 1 base, and 10 bases separated the two germline ends. Per the germline V gene, CDR1 is MNHNS and CDR2 is SASEGT. The CDR3 runs 16 residues. The CDR3 nucleotides are TGTGCCAGCAGTGAAGCCCAGGGCTGGAGCAATCAGCCCCAGCATTTT. Protein product: CASSEAQGWSNQPQHF.

There are a few counts of this clone. V gene TRBV6-5 combines with J gene TRBJ1-6; TRBD1 might be the D (6 bases). The V and J ends lost 5 bases and 5 bases respectively, with 10 bases between them. CDR1 is MNHEY, CDR2 SVGAGI, per germline. The CDR3 has 14 amino acids. CDR3 in DNA: TGTGCCAGCAGTCCCCGGACAGATAATTCACCCCTCCACTTT. Translated, it gives CASSPRTDNSPLHF.

The chain combines TRBV28 with TRBJ2-7; D may be TRBD1 (6 bases). Looked up from germline, CDR1 is MDHEN and CDR2 is SYDVKM. The CDR3 consists of 14 residues. The V gene lost 7 bases and the J gene lost 6 bases, with 19 bases spanning the gap. The CDR3 nucleotides are TGTGCCAGCAAAATCGGACAGCTCCTAGGCGAGCAGTACTTC. Translation gives CASKIGQLLGEQYF. The full variable domain, its missing parts supplied by reference TRBV28 and TRBJ2-7, is DVKVTQSSRYLVKRTGEKVFLECVQDMDHENMFWYRQDPGLGLRLIYFSYDVKMKEKGDIPEGYSVSREKKERFSLILESASTNQTSMYLCASKIGQLLGEQYFGPGTRLTVT.

This clone showed up just once. The rearrangement links TRBV7-9 to TRBJ1-3; possibly TRBD1 for D (5 bases). This CDR3 has 15 amino acids. V lost 1 base and J lost 0, with 7 bases in between. Germline V CDR1 and CDR2: SEHNR, FQNEAQ (reference sequence). In DNA, the CDR3 is TGTGCCAGCAGCTTAGGACAGAGCTCTGGAAACACCATATATTTT. It codes for CASSLGQSSGNTIYF. The whole variable domain, remainder taken from reference TRBV7-9 and TRBJ1-3, is DTGVSQNPRHKITKRGQNVTFRCDPISEHNRLYWYRQTLGQGPEFLTYFQNEAQLEKSRLLSDRFSAERPKGSFSTLEIQRTEQGDSAMYLCASSLGQSSGNTIYFGEGSWLTVV.

A word on this clone: Other DNA sequences in this specimen translate into the identical CDR3. This sequence joins TRBV14 and TRBJ2-7; TRBD2 is a possible D gene (5 bases). Deletions cut 0 bases from V and 3 bases from J, with 9 bases between. CDR1 is SGHDN and CDR2 is FVKESK in the germline V gene. CDR3 length: 14 residues. CDR3 DNA: TGTGCCAGCAGCCAAGATGTCAGCGGCTACGAGCAGTACTTC. Its protein product is CASSQDVSGYEQYF.

The rearrangement uses TRBV27 and TRBJ1-6; D uncertain. Germline V CDR1 and CDR2: MNHEY, SMNVEV (reference sequence). The CDR3 is made up of 15 amino acids. V was pared by 3 bases and J by 0 bases, with 6 bases between. As DNA, the CDR3 is TGTGCCAGCAGTTTCCGCAGCTCCTATAATTCACCCCTCCACTTT. This encodes CASSFRSSYNSPLHF.

This rearrangement joins TRBV7-9 to TRBJ1-2; 10 positions agree with TRBD1. The V and J ends lost 5 bases and 7 bases, in that order; junction bases with no gene match: 7. Germline V CDR1 and CDR2: SEHNR, FQNEAQ (reference sequence). CDR3 length: 14 residues. The CDR3 protein is CASSRGQGEVGYTF. The CDR3 coding sequence is TGTGCCAGCAGCCGTGGACAGGGGGAAGTTGGCTACACCTTC.

This clone turned up a few times. Other DNA sequences in the same sample also yield this CDR3. The chain joins TRBV7-9 to TRBJ1-3, with D tentatively TRBD1 (6 bases). The CDR3 sequence is 15 residues long. V lost 5 bases and J lost 1, with 12 bases in between. The germline V gene encodes CDR1 SEHNR and CDR2 FQNEAQ (reference sequence). The CDR3: CASSLQGGSGNTIYF. CDR3 coding DNA: TGTGCCAGCAGCCTACAGGGAGGGTCTGGAAACACCATATATTTT.

The chain joins TRBV2 to TRBJ1-3; D is perhaps TRBD1 (6 bases). V was trimmed by 6 bases and J by 4 bases, leaving 25 bases between them. Germline V gene data show CDR1 as SNHLY and CDR2 as FYNNEI. This CDR3 is built from 18 residues. CDR3 nucleotides: TGTGCCAGCAGCCATCGTACCCTAGGGGGTATGACCGGAAACACCATATATTTT. Protein product: CASSHRTLGGMTGNTIYF.

This clone occurred once. This sequence joins TRBV28 and TRBJ2-1; D remains ambiguous. V was clipped by 2 bases and J by 6 bases, with 17 bases between them. Germline CDR1 MDHEN, CDR2 SYDVKM. This CDR3 comprises 16 residues. Written as DNA, the CDR3 is TGTGCCAGCAGTTTAGTAGAGGTGCGGCTCCCCAATGAGCAGTTCTTC. As protein: CASSLVEVRLPNEQFF. The full variable domain, in which reference TRBV28 and TRBJ2-1 provide the parts outside the CDR3, is DVKVTQSSRYLVKRTGEKVFLECVQDMDHENMFWYRQDPGLGLRLIYFSYDVKMKEKGDIPEGYSVSREKKERFSLILESASTNQTSMYLCASSLVEVRLPNEQFFGPGTRLTVL.

This chain connects TRBV28 to TRBJ2-7, with 8 nucleotides matching TRBD1. This CDR3 is built from 15 residues. V shed 4 bases and J 6 bases; nucleotides not matched to a gene: 11. The germline V gene has CDR1 MDHEN and CDR2 SYDVKM. The CDR3 sequence is CASSSSGQGRSEQYF. The CDR3 nucleotides read TGTGCCAGCAGTTCTTCTGGACAGGGTAGGTCCGAGCAGTACTTC.